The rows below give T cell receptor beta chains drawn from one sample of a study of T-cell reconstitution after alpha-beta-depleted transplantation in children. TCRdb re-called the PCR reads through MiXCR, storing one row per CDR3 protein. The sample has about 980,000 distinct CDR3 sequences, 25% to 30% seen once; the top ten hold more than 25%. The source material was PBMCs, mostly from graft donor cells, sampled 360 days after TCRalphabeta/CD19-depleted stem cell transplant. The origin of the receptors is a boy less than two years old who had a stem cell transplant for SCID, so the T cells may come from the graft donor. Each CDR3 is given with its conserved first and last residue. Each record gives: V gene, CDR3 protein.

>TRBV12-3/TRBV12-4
CASSFLAGHNEQFF
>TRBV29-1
CSSGTSGGVDEQFF
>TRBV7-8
CASSLSPYNSPLHF
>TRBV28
CASTTRGQGNYGYTF
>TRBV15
CATSRDYIGSDTQYF
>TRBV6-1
CASTDTPGNYGYTF
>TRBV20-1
CSARDRTSGQGAQYF
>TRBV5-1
CASRGRGWLSYEQYF
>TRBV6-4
CASHSRRDSYGYTF
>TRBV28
CASSQRTGANSPLHF
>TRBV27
CASSPSGGEMADTQYF
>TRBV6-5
CASSYLGLRNTEAFF
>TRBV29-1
CSVGGGGPQNEQFF
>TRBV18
CASSPPNRSGANVLTF
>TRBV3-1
CASSQAGGHLEAFF
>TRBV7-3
CASSSGGGGELFF
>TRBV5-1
CASSLVPDRGKYEQFF
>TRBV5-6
CASRSFGGVGNTEAFF
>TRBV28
CASSPGVPPSQETQYF
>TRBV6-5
CASSLNRVPRALHF
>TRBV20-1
CSASEGLAVETQYF
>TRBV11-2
CASSLVGLSQEINEQFF
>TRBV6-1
CATRTGWLDSYTF
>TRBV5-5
CASSSLMVRYEQYF
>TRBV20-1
CSASRQQTPGRQYF
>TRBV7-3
CASSARLGSTDTQYF
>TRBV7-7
CASSTTGAAETQYF
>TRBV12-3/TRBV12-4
CASTLGHVNQPQHF
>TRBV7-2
CASSSHTGTGNYEQYF
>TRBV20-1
CSARAPDRGGYEQYF
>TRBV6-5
CASSYSGSWSGNSPLHF
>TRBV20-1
CSAPAGRGISTEAFF
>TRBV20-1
CSARTSGGYQETQYF
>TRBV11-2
CASSSTATGYGYTF
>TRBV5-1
CASSLTAMNTEAFF
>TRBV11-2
CASSPRLGQAPGTGELFF